This record looks at one T cell receptor beta chain sequence and its context. This PCR relied on a set of 60 Vbeta primers and 13 Jbeta primers. The method was immunoSEQ multiplex PCR; TCRdb's version includes in-frame clones alone and lacks a portion of them. The repertoire holds about 54,000 clones, with about 84% as singletons. These data originate in a study of cytomegalovirus exposure and HLA in healthy donors. The trim removed 5 bases at V and 10 bases at J, leaving 11 bases unmatched. Germline-derived CDR1 and CDR2 are SGHTA and FQGNSA. The CDR3 spans 14 residues. The sequencing input was PBMCs. The sequence came from a female donor in good health and CMV-seronegative. V and J are TRBV7-2 and TRBJ1-1; TRBD1 matches 9 bases. The CDR3: CASSALGQGFGAFF. For the CDR3, the DNA is TGTGCCAGCAGCGCCTTAGGACAGGGGTTTGGAGCTTTCTTT.